These 5 T cell receptor beta chains originate from one sample sequenced in a study of Tregs in tolerant kidney transplant recipients. The table came from immunoSEQ multiplex PCR; TCRdb's copy has only in-frame clones and leaves some out. The sample holds some 240,000 clones, 80% to 85% seen once. Sequenced: CD4+ T cells from blood. Every receptor here comes from a human donor in good health.

The sample holds a few counts of this clone. This chain joins TRBV7-9 and TRBJ1-3; 9 bases line up with TRBD1. Per germline, CDR1 SEHNR and CDR2 FQNEAQ (reference sequence). The CDR3 is made up of 16 amino acids. V lost 2 bases, J lost 8 bases, and 10 bases stayed unmatched. CDR3 nucleotide sequence: TGTGCCAGCAGCTTAATTGGGACAGGGAGTTTGGACACCATATATTTT. It yields the protein CASSLIGTGSLDTIYF.

The rearrangement joins TRBV19 to TRBJ2-5; D is undetermined. The better agreement between TRBJ2-7 and the DNA end casts doubt on the J call. Germline V CDR1 and CDR2: LNHDA, SQIVND (reference sequence). This CDR3 spans 14 amino acids. The CDR3: CASKQTRSSYEQYF. CDR3 DNA sequence: TGTGCCAGTAAACAGACCAGGAGCTCCTACGAGCAGTACTTC.

The J gene is TRBJ2-1, the V gene TRBV7-8, with D tentatively TRBD2 (5 bases). Trimming removed 7 bases from V and 3 bases from J, with 10 bases in between. The CDR3 loop spans 13 amino acids. Germline V gives CDR1 SGHVS, CDR2 FQNEAQ. The CDR3 loop reads CASIPAVYNEQFF. CDR3 coding DNA: TGTGCCAGCATCCCAGCGGTCTACAATGAGCAGTTCTTC.

On this clone: Mismatch with germline at one junction end may stem from a read error. The chain has TRBV18 and TRBJ1-4; TRBD1 matches 9 bases. The CDR3 covers 17 residues. Germline lookup yields CDR1 KGHSH and CDR2 LQKENI. The DNA of the CDR3 is TGTGCCAGCTCTCCACAGGGGGCTGGTAGAACTAATGAAAAACTGTTTTTT. It is translated as CASSPQGAGRTNEKLFF.

This clone was seen once. This sequence joins TRBV18 and TRBJ2-7; 10 bases are shared with TRBD1. CDR3 length: 16 residues. The germline CDR1 and CDR2 sequences are KGHSH and LQKENI. V was clipped by 6 bases and J by 6 bases; unmatched bases: 14. The CDR3 bases are TGTGCCAGCTCGTCGGTAGTAGGGACAGGGGAAATCGAGCAGTACTTC. Residues: CASSSVVGTGEIEQYF.